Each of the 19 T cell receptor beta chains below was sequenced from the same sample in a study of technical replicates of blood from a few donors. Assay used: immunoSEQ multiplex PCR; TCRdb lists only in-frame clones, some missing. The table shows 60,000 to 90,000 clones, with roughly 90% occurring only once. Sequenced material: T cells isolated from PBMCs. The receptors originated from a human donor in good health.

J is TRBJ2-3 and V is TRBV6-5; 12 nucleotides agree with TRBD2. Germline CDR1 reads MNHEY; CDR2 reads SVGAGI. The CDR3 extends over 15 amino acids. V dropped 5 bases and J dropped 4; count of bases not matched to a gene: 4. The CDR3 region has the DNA TGTGCCAGCAGTCCTAGCGGGAGGGTTGCAGATACGCAGTATTTT. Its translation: CASSPSGRVADTQYF.

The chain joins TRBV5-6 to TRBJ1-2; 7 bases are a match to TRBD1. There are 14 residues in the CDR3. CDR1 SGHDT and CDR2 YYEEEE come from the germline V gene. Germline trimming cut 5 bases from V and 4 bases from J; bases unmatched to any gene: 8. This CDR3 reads CASSLRTGLYGYTF. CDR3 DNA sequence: TGTGCCAGCAGTCTTAGGACAGGCCTCTATGGCTACACCTTC.

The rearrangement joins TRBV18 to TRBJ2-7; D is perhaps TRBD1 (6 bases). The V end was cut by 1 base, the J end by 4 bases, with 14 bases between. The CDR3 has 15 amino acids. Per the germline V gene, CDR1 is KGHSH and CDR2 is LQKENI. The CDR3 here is CASSPLKGGEYEQYF. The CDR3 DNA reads TGTGCCAGCTCACCACTGAAAGGGGGAGAATACGAGCAGTACTTC.

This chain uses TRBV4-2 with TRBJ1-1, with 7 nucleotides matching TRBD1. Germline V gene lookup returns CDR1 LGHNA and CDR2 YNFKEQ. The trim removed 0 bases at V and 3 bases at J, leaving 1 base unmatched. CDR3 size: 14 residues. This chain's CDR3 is CASSQDGTDTEAFF. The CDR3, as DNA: TGTGCCAGCAGCCAAGATGGGACAGACACTGAAGCTTTCTTT.

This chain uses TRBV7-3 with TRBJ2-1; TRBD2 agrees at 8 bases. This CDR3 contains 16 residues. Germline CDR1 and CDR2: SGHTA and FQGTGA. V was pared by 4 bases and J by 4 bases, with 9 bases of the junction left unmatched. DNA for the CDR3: TGTGCCAGCAGCTCTACAGGGAGCGGGAGTTACAATGAGCAGTTCTTC. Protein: CASSSTGSGSYNEQFF.

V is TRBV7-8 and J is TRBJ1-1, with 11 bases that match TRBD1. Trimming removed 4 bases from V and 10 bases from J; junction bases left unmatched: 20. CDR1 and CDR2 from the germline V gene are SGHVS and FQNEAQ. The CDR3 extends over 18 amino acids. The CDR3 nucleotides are TGTGCCAGCAGCTCGCCCAGGGACAGGGGGATCGATTTTCAGCGAGCTTTCTTT. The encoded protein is CASSSPRDRGIDFQRAFF.

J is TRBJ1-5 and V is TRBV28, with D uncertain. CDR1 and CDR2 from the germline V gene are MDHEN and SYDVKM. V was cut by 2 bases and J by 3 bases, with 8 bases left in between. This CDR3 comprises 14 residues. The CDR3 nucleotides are TGTGCCAGCAGTTTAAGCCATCTCAATCAGCCCCAGCATTTT. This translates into CASSLSHLNQPQHF.

The CDR3 sequence is CASSNGQGGFTEAFF. The CDR3 DNA sequence: TGTGCCAGTAGTAACGGGCAGGGGGGATTCACTGAAGCTTTCTTT. The chain joins TRBV19 to TRBJ1-1, with 7 positions matching TRBD1. J gave up 4 bases and V 4 bases, and 9 bases lay outside the gene matches. Germline V CDR1 and CDR2: LNHDA, SQIVND (reference sequence). This CDR3 is 15 amino acids long. Full variable domain (rest looked up from reference TRBV19 and TRBJ1-1): DGGITQSPKYLFRKEGQNVTLSCEQNLNHDAMYWYRQDPGQGLRLIYYSQIVNDFQKGDIAEGYSVSREKKESFPLTVTSAQKNPTAFYLCASSNGQGGFTEAFFGQGTRLTVV.

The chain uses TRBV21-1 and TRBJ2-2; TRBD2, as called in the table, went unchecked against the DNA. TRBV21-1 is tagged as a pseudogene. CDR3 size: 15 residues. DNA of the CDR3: TGTGCCAGCACCCGCGGCGGGAGGAACACCGGGGAGCTGTTTTTT. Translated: CASTRGGRNTGELFF.

CDR3 in amino acids: CASSLTSSGGTEAFF. The CDR3 DNA reads as TGTGCCAGCAGCTTAACTAGCTCAGGGGGGACTGAAGCTTTCTTT. The gene calls are TRBV7-8 and TRBJ1-1; 7 nucleotides align to TRBD1. Germline CDR1 SGHVS, CDR2 FQNEAQ. The junction had 8 bases not matched to a gene; V was cut back by 2 bases and J by 5 bases. The CDR3 is 15 amino acids.

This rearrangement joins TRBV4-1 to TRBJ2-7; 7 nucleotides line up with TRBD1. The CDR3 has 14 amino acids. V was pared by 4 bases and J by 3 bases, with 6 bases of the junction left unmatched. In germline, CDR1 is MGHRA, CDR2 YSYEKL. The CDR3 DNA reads TGCGCCAGCAGCCTTCGACAGGGTAGCTACGAGCAGTACTTC. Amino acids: CASSLRQGSYEQYF.

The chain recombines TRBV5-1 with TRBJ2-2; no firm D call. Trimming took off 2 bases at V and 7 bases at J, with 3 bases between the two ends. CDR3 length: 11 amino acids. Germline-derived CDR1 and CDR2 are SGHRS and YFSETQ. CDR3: CASSFLGELFF. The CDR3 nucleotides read TGCGCCAGCAGCTTTCTCGGGGAGCTGTTTTTT.

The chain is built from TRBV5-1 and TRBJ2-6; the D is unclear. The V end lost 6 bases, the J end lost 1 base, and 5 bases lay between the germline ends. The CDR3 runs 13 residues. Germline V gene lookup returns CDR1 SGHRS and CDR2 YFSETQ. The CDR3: CASMRSGANVLTF. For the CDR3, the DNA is TGCGCCAGCATGCGTTCTGGGGCCAACGTCCTGACTTTC.

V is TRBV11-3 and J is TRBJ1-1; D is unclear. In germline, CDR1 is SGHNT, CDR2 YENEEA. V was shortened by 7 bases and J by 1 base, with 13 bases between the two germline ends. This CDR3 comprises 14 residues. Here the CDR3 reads CASTKTPGNTEAFF. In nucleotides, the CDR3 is TGTGCCAGCACCAAAACTCCGGGGAACACTGAAGCTTTCTTT.

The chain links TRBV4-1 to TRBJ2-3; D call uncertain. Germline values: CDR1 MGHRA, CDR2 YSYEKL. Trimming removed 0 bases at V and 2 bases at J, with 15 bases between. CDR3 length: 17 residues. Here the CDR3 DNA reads TGCGCCAGCAGCCAAGAAATAAGCCGGGTCTACACAGATACGCAGTATTTT. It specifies CASSQEISRVYTDTQYF.

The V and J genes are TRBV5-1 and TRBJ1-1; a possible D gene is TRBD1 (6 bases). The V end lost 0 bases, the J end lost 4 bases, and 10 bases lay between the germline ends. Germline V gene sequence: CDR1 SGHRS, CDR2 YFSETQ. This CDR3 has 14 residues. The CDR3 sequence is CASSLVQGTTEAFF. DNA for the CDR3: TGCGCCAGCAGCTTGGTCCAGGGGACCACTGAAGCTTTCTTT. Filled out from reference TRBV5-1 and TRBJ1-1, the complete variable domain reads KAGVTQTPRYLIKTRGQQVTLSCSPISGHRSVSWYQQTPGQGLQFLFEYFSETQRNKGNFPGRFSGRQFSNSRSEMNVSTLELGDSALYLCASSLVQGTTEAFFGQGTRLTVV.

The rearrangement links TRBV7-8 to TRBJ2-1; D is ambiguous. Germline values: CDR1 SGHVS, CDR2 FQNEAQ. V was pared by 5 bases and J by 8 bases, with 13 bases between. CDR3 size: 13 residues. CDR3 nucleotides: TGTGCCAGCAGCCTCGCCTCTACGGATGAGCAGTTCTTC. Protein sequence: CASSLASTDEQFF.

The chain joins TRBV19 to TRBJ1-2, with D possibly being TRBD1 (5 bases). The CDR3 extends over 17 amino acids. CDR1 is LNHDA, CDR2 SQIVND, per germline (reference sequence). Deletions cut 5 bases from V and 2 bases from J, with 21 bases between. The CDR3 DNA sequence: TGTGCCAGTAGTCTCGGGGGGATCCTTCGAAGGAACTATGGCTACACCTTC. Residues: CASSLGGILRRNYGYTF.

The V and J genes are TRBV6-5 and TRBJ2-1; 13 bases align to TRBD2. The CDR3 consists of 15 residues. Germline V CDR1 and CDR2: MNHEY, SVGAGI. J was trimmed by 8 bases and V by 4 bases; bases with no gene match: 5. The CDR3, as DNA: TGTGCCAGCAGTTGGACTAGCGGGAGTATCGATGAGCAGTTCTTC. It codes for CASSWTSGSIDEQFF.